Shown below are 5 T cell receptor beta chains from a single sample sequenced in a study of vaccination effects on CD4 cells after COVID-19. Viral peptide pool expansion of antigen-specific CD4+ T cells preceded sequencing in the ViraFEST assay. Between days 10 and 11 of culture, CD4+ T cells were separated out. Previously uninfected by SARS-CoV-2, the vaccine recipients also showed negative nucleocapsid antibodies. TCRdb keeps only in-frame clones here, not all; method: immunoSEQ multiplex PCR. Of some 68,000 clones detected, around three quarters appear once; the ten largest clones hold 4%. Which antigens these TCRs recognize remains unknown. Sequencing used CD4+ T cells from PBMCs cultured with HCoV-OC43 spike peptides, obtained before COVID-19 vaccination. Subset: HCoV-OC43 spike overlapping peptide pool stimulation. The receptors derive from a human donor who received a COVID-19 vaccine.

The V call is TRBV7-2, the J call TRBJ2-5, with D tentatively TRBD2 (6 bases). The V end was cut by 4 bases, the J end by 5 bases, with 20 bases between. The CDR3 is 16 residues long. Germline V gives CDR1 SGHTA, CDR2 FQGNSA. This chain's CDR3 is CASSSRSGGPGETQYF. The CDR3 DNA reads TGTGCCAGCAGCTCACGTAGCGGTGGTCCAGGGGAGACCCAGTACTTC.

The chain combines TRBV7-2 with TRBJ1-1, with TRBD1 matching over 7 bases. From germline, CDR1 is SGHTA and CDR2 FQGNSA. This CDR3 contains 16 residues. J gave up 5 bases and V 5 bases, and 14 bases lay outside the gene matches. The CDR3 sequence: CASSPEGQIKRTEAFF. In DNA, the CDR3 is TGTGCCAGCAGCCCAGAGGGACAGATAAAAAGGACTGAAGCTTTCTTT.

J is TRBJ1-5 and V is TRBV6-5, with no clear D. In germline, CDR1 is MNHEY, CDR2 SVGAGI. V lost 6 bases to trimming and J lost 1 base, with 7 bases between them. This CDR3 region has 13 residues. CDR3 coding DNA: TGTGCCAGCAGGGGTGGGAGCAATCAGCCCCAGCATTTT. Amino acid sequence: CASRGGSNQPQHF.

This chain connects TRBV2 to TRBJ1-1; D perhaps matches TRBD1 (6 bases). Germline loops: CDR1 SNHLY, CDR2 FYNNEI. The CDR3 extends over 13 amino acids. Trimming pared 8 bases from V and 5 bases from J, leaving 15 bases between. The CDR3 sequence: CASETGLSTEAFF. For the CDR3, the DNA is TGTGCCAGCGAAACAGGGCTCAGTACTGAAGCTTTCTTT. The full variable domain, rest sourced from reference TRBV2 and TRBJ1-1, is EPEVTQTPSHQVTQMGQEVILRCVPISNHLYFYWYRQILGQKVEFLVSFYNNEISEKSEIFDDQFSVERPDGSNFTLKIRSTKLEDSAMYFCASETGLSTEAFFGQGTRLTVV.

The genes are TRBV7-8 and TRBJ2-1; D not certain. There are 15 residues in the CDR3. Deletions cut 5 bases from V and 0 bases from J, with 11 bases between. Germline CDR1 is SGHVS and CDR2 is FQNEAQ. The CDR3 is CASSKPRHSYNEQFF. The CDR3 region has the DNA TGTGCCAGCAGCAAACCTCGACACTCCTACAATGAGCAGTTCTTC.